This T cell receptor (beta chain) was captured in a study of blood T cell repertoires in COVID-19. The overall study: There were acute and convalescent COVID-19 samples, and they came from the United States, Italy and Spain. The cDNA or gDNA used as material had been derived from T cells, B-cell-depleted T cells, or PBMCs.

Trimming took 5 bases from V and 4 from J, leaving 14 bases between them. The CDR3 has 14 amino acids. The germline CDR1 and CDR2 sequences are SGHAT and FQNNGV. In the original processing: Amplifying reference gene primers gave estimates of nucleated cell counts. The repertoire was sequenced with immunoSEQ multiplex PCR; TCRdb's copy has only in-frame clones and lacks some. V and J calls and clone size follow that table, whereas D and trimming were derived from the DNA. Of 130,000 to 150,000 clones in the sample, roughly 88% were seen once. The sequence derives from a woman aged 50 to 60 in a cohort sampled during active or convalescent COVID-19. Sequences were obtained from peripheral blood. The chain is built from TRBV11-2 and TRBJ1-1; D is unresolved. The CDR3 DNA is TGTGCCAGCAGCCCCTTCCACAAATTCACTGAAGCTTTCTTT. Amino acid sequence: CASSPFHKFTEAFF. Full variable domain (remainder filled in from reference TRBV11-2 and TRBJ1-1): EAGVAQSPRYKIIEKRQSVAFWCNPISGHATLYWYQQILGQGPKLLIQFQNNGVVDDSQLPKDRFSAERLKGVDSTLKIQPAKLEDSAVYLCASSPFHKFTEAFFGQGTRLTVV.